Described below is a single T cell receptor (beta chain) sequence and its context. Its antigen has not been determined. Qualities for individual bases were not recorded, and no much larger clone is one base off. TCR cDNA was made using 5'RACE template switching, a step that added a universal primer site and unique molecular identifiers. Priming of cDNA synthesis was performed from both the TCR alpha and TCR beta constant segments. Library amplification used two PCR steps, and the second PCR step added sample barcodes and sequencing adapters. Libraries were sequenced on Illumina HiSeq 2500 (2x100 bp) or NovaSeq (2x150 bp). In the authors' own workflow: Demultiplexing of reads and collapsing into UMI consensus sequences were performed with MIGEC, and V(D)J alignment was carried out with MiXCR. Clonotypes responding to the vaccine were identified with edgeR on replicate PBMC samples, with the criteria of FDR below 0.01 and a log2 fold change above 5 up to day 15. Each bulk clonotype was labeled CD4 or CD8 based on which sequenced repertoire, CD4 or CD8, contained the clonotype at higher abundance. TCRdb reworked the public reads: Q25 trimming with fastp, MiXCR clone assembly, productive beta chains retained. Entries that share a CDR3 protein sequence are merged under the most common genes and DNA. TCRdb's processing, not the authors', yielded these V and J calls. This sample lists a few hundred thousand distinct CDR3 sequences; around a sixth were detected once. The ten largest clones add up to 17% of the sample.

The data originate from a study of T cells after yellow fever vaccination (dated 2019 in TCRdb). Regarding the complete study: The SMART-Seq v4 Ultra Low Input RNA kit was used to prepare libraries from fractions with low cell numbers. Bulk PBMC replicates and cell subsets were isolated from blood drawn at multiple timepoints before and after both primary and secondary immunization. Two healthy male donors, one aged 18 to 30 and one aged 30 to 40 years, were included in the cohort. Bulk TCR alpha and beta repertoires were sequenced longitudinally to track T-cell clones before and after primary and booster YFV17D yellow fever vaccination. Study-wide conclusions, independent of this receptor: The study included only two donors, which limits how far the findings can be generalized. A small share of clonotypes occurred in both CD4 and CD8 compartments, likely arising from convergent recombination. The secondary T-cell response was weaker than the primary response but faster, peaking on day 5 instead of day 15. After the booster, most clones that had expanded after primary vaccination were detected again (nearly 97% of CD4 and around nine tenths of CD8), suggesting broad maintenance of memory. Computational filtering was required because FACS-sorted repertoires could contain abundant contaminating clonotypes from the bulk population.

In light of the paper, this sample's treatment or condition label describes: live attenuated yellow fever vaccine strain. Two biological replicates of bulk PBMCs were collected at each blood-draw timepoint. A standard Ficoll-Paque protocol was used to isolate PBMCs from peripheral blood. TriZol was used to extract RNA from bulk PBMCs, CD4 and CD8 fractions, and dextramer-positive and dextramer-negative fractions. This clonotype was sampled from a man aged 18 to 30 who received the YFV17D yellow fever vaccine. The sample in question was PBMCs, obtained 5 days after the first yellow fever vaccination.

The CDR3 protein: CASTLGQGSYNEQFF. In nucleotides, the sequence is TGTGCCAGCACCCTGGGACAGGGATCCTACAATGAGCAGTTCTTC. The receptor chain draws on TRBV7-6 and TRBJ2-1; 9 junctional bases match TRBD1. Unmatched junction bases come to 5, with V trimmed by 7 bases and J by 1 base. Via the germline V gene, CDR1 is SGHVS and CDR2 FNYEAQ. From cysteine to phenylalanine, the CDR3 is 15 amino acids long. This entry keeps only the CDR3 DNA: 45 bases, framed from base 1.